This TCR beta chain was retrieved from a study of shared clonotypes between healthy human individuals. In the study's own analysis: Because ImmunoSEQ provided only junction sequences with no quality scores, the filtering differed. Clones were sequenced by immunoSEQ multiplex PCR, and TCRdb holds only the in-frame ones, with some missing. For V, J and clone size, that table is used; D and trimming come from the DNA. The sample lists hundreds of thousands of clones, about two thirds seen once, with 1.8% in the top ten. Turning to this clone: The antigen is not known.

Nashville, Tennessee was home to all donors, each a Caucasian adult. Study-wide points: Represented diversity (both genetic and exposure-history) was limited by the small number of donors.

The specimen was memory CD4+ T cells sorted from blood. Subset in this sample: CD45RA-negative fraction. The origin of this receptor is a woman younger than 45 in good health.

CDR3 bases: TGTGCCAGTAGTCAGGGGACAGGGGGTCAGCCCCAGCATTTT. Translation: CASSQGTGGQPQHF. This chain connects TRBV19 to TRBJ1-5, with 11 bases identical to TRBD1. V gave up 5 bases and J gave up 6 bases; unmatched junction bases: 3. The germline CDR1 and CDR2 sequences are LNHDA and SQIVND (reference sequence). The CDR3 loop spans 14 amino acids. Together with reference TRBV19 and TRBJ1-5, the CDR3 gives the full variable domain: DGGITQSPKYLFRKEGQNVTLSCEQNLNHDAMYWYRQDPGQGLRLIYYSQIVNDFQKGDIAEGYSVSREKKESFPLTVTSAQKNPTAFYLCASSQGTGGQPQHFGDGTRLSIL.